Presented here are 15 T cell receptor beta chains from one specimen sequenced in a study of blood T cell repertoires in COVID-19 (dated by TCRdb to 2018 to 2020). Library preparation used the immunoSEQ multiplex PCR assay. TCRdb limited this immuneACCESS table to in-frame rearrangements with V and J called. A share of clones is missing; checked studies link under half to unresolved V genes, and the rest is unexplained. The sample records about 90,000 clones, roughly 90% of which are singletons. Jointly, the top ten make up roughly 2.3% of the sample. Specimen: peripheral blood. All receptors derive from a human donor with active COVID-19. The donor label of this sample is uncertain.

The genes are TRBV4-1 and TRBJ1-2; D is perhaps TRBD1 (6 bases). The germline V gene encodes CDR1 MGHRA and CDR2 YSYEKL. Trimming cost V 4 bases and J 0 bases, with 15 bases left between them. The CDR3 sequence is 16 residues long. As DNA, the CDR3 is TGCGCCAGCAGCCCGGGGGGGACACCCACTAACTATGGCTACACCTTC. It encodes CASSPGGTPTNYGYTF.

As DNA, the CDR3 is TGTGCCAGCAGCACGTATCCGGGACAGGGGACAGATACGCAGTATTTT. It codes for CASSTYPGQGTDTQYF. The chain recombines TRBV14 with TRBJ2-3, with 10 bases identical to TRBD1. Unmatched junction bases numbered 8, after V lost 5 bases and J lost 3 bases. CDR3 size: 16 residues. The V gene's germline CDR1 is SGHDN and CDR2 FVKESK.

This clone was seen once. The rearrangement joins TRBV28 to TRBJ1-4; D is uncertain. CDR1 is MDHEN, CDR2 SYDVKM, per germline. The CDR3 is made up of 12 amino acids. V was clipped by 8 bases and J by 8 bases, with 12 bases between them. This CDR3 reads CASAQWAEKLFF. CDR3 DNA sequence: TGTGCCAGCGCCCAATGGGCGGAAAAACTGTTTTTT.

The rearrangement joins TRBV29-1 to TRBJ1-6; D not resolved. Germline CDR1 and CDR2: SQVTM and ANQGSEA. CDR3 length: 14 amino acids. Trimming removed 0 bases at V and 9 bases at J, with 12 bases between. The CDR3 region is CSVEDSDPGSPLHF. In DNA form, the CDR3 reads TGCAGCGTTGAAGATTCGGATCCGGGTTCACCCCTCCACTTT.

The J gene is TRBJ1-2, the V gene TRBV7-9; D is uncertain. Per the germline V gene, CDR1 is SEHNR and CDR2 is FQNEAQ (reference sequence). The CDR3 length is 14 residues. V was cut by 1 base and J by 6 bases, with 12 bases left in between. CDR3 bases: TGTGCCAGCAGCTTAGTGGTTGCTGGAGATGGCTACACCTTC. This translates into CASSLVVAGDGYTF.

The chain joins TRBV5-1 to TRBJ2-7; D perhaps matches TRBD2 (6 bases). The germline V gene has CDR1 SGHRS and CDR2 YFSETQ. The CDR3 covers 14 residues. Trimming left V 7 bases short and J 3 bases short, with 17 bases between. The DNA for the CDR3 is TGCGCCAGCGGGGAGGCGCCTGGATACTACGAGCAGTACTTC. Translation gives CASGEAPGYYEQYF.

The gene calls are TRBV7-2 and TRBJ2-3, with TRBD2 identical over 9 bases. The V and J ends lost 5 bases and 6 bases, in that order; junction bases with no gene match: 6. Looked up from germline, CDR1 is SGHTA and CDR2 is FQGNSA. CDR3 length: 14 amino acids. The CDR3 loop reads CASSHSGGTDTQYF. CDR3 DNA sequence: TGTGCCAGCAGCCATAGCGGGGGTACCGATACGCAGTATTTT.

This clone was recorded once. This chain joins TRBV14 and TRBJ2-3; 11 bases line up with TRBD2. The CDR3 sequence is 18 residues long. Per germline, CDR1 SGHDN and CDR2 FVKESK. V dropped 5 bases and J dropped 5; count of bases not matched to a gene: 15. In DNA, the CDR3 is TGTGCCAGCAGCGACATTCGGGTAGCGGGGGGGCCGGGAGATACGCAGTATTTT. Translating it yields CASSDIRVAGGPGDTQYF.

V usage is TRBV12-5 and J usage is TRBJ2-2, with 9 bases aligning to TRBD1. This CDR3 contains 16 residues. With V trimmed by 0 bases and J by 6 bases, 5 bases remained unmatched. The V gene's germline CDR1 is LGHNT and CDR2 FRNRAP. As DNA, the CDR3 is TGTGCTAGTGGTTTGGTACTTACAGGGGGCCCCGGGGAGCTGTTTTTT. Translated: CASGLVLTGGPGELFF.

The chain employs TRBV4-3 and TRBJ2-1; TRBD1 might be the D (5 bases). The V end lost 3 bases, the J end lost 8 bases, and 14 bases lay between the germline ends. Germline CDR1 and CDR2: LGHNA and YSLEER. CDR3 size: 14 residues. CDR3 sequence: CASSQGPRFDEQFF. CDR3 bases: TGCGCCAGCAGCCAGGGGCCGAGGTTCGATGAGCAGTTCTTC.

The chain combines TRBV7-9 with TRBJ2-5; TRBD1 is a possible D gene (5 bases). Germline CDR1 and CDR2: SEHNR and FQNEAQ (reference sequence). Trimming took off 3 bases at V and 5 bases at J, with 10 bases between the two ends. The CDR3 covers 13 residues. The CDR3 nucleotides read TGTGCCAGCAGCTTGTCAGGGATGGAGACCCAGTACTTC. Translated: CASSLSGMETQYF.

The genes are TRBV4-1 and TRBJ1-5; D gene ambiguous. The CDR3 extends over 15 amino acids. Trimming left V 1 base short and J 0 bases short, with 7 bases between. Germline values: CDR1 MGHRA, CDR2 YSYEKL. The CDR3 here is CASSQGAYSNQPQHF. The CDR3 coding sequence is TGCGCCAGCAGCCAAGGGGCTTATAGCAATCAGCCCCAGCATTTT.

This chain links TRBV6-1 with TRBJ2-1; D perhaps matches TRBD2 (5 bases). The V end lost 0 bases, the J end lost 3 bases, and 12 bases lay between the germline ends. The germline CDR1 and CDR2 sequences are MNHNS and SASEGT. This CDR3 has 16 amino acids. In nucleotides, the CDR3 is TGTGCCAGCAGTGAAGCAGACTACCTCCTCTACAATGAGCAGTTCTTC. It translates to CASSEADYLLYNEQFF.

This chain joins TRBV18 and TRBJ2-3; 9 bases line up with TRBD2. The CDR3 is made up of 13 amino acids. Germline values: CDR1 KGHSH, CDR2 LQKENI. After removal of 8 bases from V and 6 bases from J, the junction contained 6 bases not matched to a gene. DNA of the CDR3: TGTGCCAGCCGCGAGGGACTAGCTGATACGCAGTATTTT. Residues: CASREGLADTQYF.

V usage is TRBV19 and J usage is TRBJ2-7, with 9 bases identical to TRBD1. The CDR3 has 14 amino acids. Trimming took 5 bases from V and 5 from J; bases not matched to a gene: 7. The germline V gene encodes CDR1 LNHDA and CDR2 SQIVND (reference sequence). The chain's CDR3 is CASSLGQGTNEQYF. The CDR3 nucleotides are TGTGCCAGTAGTCTCGGACAGGGGACAAACGAGCAGTACTTC.